The 17 T cell receptor beta chains below were found in one sample sequenced in a study of shared clonotypes between healthy human individuals. The method was immunoSEQ multiplex PCR; TCRdb's version includes in-frame clones alone and lacks a portion of them. The sample includes nearly 1 million clones, over 75% of them seen just once. Input material: memory CD4+ T cells sorted from blood. As to subset: CD45RA-negative fraction. These receptor sequences come from a man aged 18 to 29 in good health.

The chain links TRBV6-5 to TRBJ2-2; 7 nucleotides agree with TRBD2. V dropped 6 bases and J dropped 4; count of bases not matched to a gene: 2. Germline CDR1 and CDR2: MNHEY and SVGAGI. This CDR3 is 13 amino acids long. As DNA, the CDR3 is TGTGCCAGCAGGGGAGGGGTCACCGGGGAGCTGTTTTTT. It specifies CASRGGVTGELFF.

This clone has just one count. This chain uses TRBV5-1 with TRBJ1-2, with 8 bases identical to TRBD1. Trimming took 3 bases from V and 3 from J; bases not matched to a gene: 4. Germline-derived CDR1 and CDR2 are SGHRS and YFSETQ. This CDR3 region has 14 residues. CDR3 coding DNA: TGCGCCAGCAGCTGGGGACAGGACTACTATGGCTACACCTTC. The encoded protein is CASSWGQDYYGYTF.

This rearrangement joins TRBV2 to TRBJ2-7; 9 nucleotides line up with TRBD1. This CDR3 has 11 residues. Germline CDR1 reads SNHLY; CDR2 reads FYNNEI. V lost 9 bases, J lost 9 bases, and 6 bases stayed unmatched. The CDR3 DNA sequence: TGTGCCAGGAAAACAGGGGGCGGGCAGTACTTC. It translates to CARKTGGGQYF.

This chain connects TRBV18 to TRBJ1-2; D is ambiguous. Germline lookup yields CDR1 KGHSH and CDR2 LQKENI. Trimming cost V 2 bases and J 0 bases, with 7 bases left between them. There are 14 residues in the CDR3. DNA of the CDR3: TGTGCCAGCTCACCAGGAAATTCTAACTATGGCTACACCTTC. It is translated as CASSPGNSNYGYTF.

This chain's CDR3 is CASREWASLGEQYF. DNA for the CDR3: TGTGCCAGCAGGGAATGGGCGTCTCTCGGCGAGCAGTACTTC. The V call is TRBV2, the J call TRBJ2-7, with D unclear. This CDR3 contains 14 residues. Trimming stripped 6 bases from V and 6 bases from J, with 18 bases between. Germline V gene data show CDR1 as SNHLY and CDR2 as FYNNEI. The full variable domain, with the rest looked up from reference TRBV2 and TRBJ2-7, is EPEVTQTPSHQVTQMGQEVILRCVPISNHLYFYWYRQILGQKVEFLVSFYNNEISEKSEIFDDQFSVERPDGSNFTLKIRSTKLEDSAMYFCASREWASLGEQYFGPGTRLTVT.

The chain couples TRBV28 to TRBJ2-7; 9 bases match TRBD2. The germline V gene encodes CDR1 MDHEN and CDR2 SYDVKM. Trimming removed 5 bases from V and 2 bases from J; junction bases left unmatched: 4. This CDR3 has 14 residues. In DNA, the CDR3 is TGTGCCAGCAGTGTTGCTAGCGGGGCCTACGAGCAGTACTTC. This gives the protein CASSVASGAYEQYF. The full variable domain, completed using reference TRBV28 and TRBJ2-7, is DVKVTQSSRYLVKRTGEKVFLECVQDMDHENMFWYRQDPGLGLRLIYFSYDVKMKEKGDIPEGYSVSREKKERFSLILESASTNQTSMYLCASSVASGAYEQYFGPGTRLTVT.

V is TRBV7-9 and J is TRBJ2-5; possible D gene TRBD1, 6 bases. This CDR3 spans 18 amino acids. Germline V gene lookup returns CDR1 SEHNR and CDR2 FQNEAQ (reference sequence). V was cut by 1 base and J by 4 bases, with 22 bases left in between. The DNA of the CDR3 is TGTGCCAGCAGCTTAGGGAGCAAGACGGACAGCCTGGGAGAGACCCAGTACTTC. It translates to CASSLGSKTDSLGETQYF.

The rearrangement uses TRBV5-4 and TRBJ1-4; maybe TRBD1 (6 bases). CDR1 and CDR2 (germline): SGHNT, YYREEE (reference sequence). Trimming shortened V by 0 bases and J by 2 bases, and 11 bases separated the two germline ends. This CDR3 spans 16 amino acids. CDR3 in amino acids: CASSLDAGATNEKLFF. The CDR3 DNA reads as TGTGCCAGCAGCTTGGATGCAGGGGCGACTAATGAAAAACTGTTTTTT.

This clone has a handful of counts. J is TRBJ2-5 and V is TRBV7-9; D may be TRBD1 (5 bases). The CDR3 spans 15 residues. The V end was cut by 6 bases, the J end by 5 bases, with 19 bases between. Germline V CDR1 and CDR2: SEHNR, FQNEAQ (reference sequence). CDR3 bases: TGTGCCAGCAGGACCACCCTCAGGGTATCGGAGACCCAGTACTTC. It yields the protein CASRTTLRVSETQYF.

The sample holds a few counts of this clone. Distinct nucleotide sequences in the sample also encode this CDR3. V is TRBV10-3 and J is TRBJ1-5; no firm D call. The CDR3 extends over 14 amino acids. V was trimmed by 2 bases and J by 0 bases, leaving 5 bases between them. Germline CDR1 and CDR2: ENHRY and SYGVKD. The CDR3 loop is CAISEGYSNQPQHF. As DNA, the CDR3 is TGTGCCATCAGTGAGGGTTATAGCAATCAGCCCCAGCATTTT.

This clone appeared once. This chain connects TRBV19 to TRBJ1-5; D ambiguous. Trimming took 8 bases from V and 0 from J, leaving 8 bases between them. This CDR3 comprises 13 residues. Looked up from germline, CDR1 is LNHDA and CDR2 is SQIVND (reference sequence). This CDR3 is CASEDYSNQPQHF. CDR3 sequence (DNA): TGTGCCAGTGAGGATTATAGCAATCAGCCCCAGCATTTT.

The chain joins TRBV9 to TRBJ2-7; 9 nucleotides align to TRBD1. The CDR3 runs 15 residues. Germline-derived CDR1 and CDR2 are SGDLS and YYNGEE. The ends lost 2 bases at V and 3 bases at J; junction bases unmatched: 6. The CDR3 bases are TGTGCCAGCAGCGTGACAGGGGGGGCAGTCTACGAGCAGTACTTC. Residues: CASSVTGGAVYEQYF.

This sequence joins TRBV6-5 and TRBJ1-1; the D gene is possibly TRBD1 (5 bases). The germline V gene has CDR1 MNHEY and CDR2 SVGAGI. The CDR3 is 16 amino acids. V lost 3 bases and J 7 bases, leaving 21 bases between the germline ends. The CDR3, as DNA: TGTGCCAGCAGTTATTCCCTGGGCAACCCAGGGATTGAAGCTTTCTTT. Translation: CASSYSLGNPGIEAFF.

The chain is built from TRBV5-4 and TRBJ2-5; the match to TRBD2 covers 8 bases. From germline, CDR1 is SGHNT and CDR2 YYREEE (reference sequence). CDR3 length equals 14 residues. After removal of 5 bases from V and 3 bases from J, the junction contained 6 bases not matched to a gene. The CDR3 is CASSIKLAEETQYF. The CDR3 DNA reads TGTGCCAGCAGTATTAAACTAGCGGAAGAGACCCAGTACTTC.

The chain links TRBV4-3 to TRBJ2-7, with D possibly being TRBD1 (5 bases). Germline V gene lookup returns CDR1 LGHNA and CDR2 YSLEER. This CDR3 spans 16 amino acids. The V gene lost 1 base and the J gene lost 1 base, with 14 bases spanning the gap. The CDR3: CASSQVYQTASYEQYF. For the CDR3, the DNA is TGCGCCAGCAGCCAAGTTTATCAGACAGCATCCTACGAGCAGTACTTC.

This chain connects TRBV5-1 to TRBJ2-1; D tentatively fits TRBD1 or TRBD2 (5 bases each). Germline V gene sequence: CDR1 SGHRS, CDR2 YFSETQ. V was pared by 2 bases and J by 2 bases, with 8 bases between. The CDR3 sequence is 14 residues long. The chain's CDR3 is CASSFGTTYNEQFF. In DNA, the CDR3 is TGCGCCAGCAGCTTCGGGACGACCTACAATGAGCAGTTCTTC.

The chain couples TRBV6-6 to TRBJ1-5; TRBD1 might be the D (5 bases). From germline, CDR1 is MNHNY and CDR2 SVGAGI (reference sequence). The CDR3 spans 16 residues. V was clipped by 2 bases and J by 3 bases, with 14 bases between them. CDR3 residues: CASSYKGRGANQPQHF. The CDR3 nucleotides read TGTGCCAGCAGTTACAAGGGAAGAGGGGCCAATCAGCCCCAGCATTTT.